This T cell receptor beta chain is from a study of response to subunit inactivated influenza vaccine. TCRdb redid the calling of the RT-PCR reads with MiXCR, one entry per CDR3 protein. This table holds just under 550,000 distinct CDR3 sequences, around a quarter found once. This clonotype was counted at least ten times. The CDR3 runs 16 residues. V lost 4 bases, J lost 0 bases, and 14 bases lay in between. Germline CDR1 reads LGHNA; CDR2 reads YSLEER. The sample was also reused in another study, on T cells expressing NK-cell markers. That source notes: The cDNA for TCR beta came from 5'RACE template switching with UMIs. The CD3+CD56-NKG2C+ fraction of a handful of donors was also led by these clonotypes.

The clonotype was recovered from a man aged 50 or older who received an inactivated influenza vaccine. This material consisted of CD4+ T cells sorted from PBMCs, taken 11 to 12 days after vaccination. The J gene is TRBJ2-3, the V gene TRBV4-3; D remains unclear. The CDR3 bases are TGCGCCAGCAGCCTAAGTCCCACATCGAGCACAGATACGCAGTATTTT. This codes for CASSLSPTSSTDTQYF.